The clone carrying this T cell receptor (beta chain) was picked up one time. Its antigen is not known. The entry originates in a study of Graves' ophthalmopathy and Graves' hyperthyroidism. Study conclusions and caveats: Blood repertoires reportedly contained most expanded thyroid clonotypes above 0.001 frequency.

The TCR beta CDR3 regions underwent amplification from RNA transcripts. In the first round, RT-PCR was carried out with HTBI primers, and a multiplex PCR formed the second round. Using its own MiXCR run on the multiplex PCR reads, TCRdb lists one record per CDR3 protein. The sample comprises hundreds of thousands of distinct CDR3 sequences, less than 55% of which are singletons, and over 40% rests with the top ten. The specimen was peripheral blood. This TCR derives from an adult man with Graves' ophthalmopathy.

DNA for the CDR3: TGTGCCAGCAGCCAAGATTCTAGCGCGGTCTACGAGCAGTACTTC. It translates to CASSQDSSAVYEQYF. The chain uses TRBV3-1 and TRBJ2-7, with a tentative D call TRBD2 (6 bases). This CDR3 is 15 amino acids long. The V gene lost 0 bases and the J gene lost 3 bases, with 12 bases spanning the gap. CDR1 is LGHDT and CDR2 is YNNKEL in the germline V gene (reference sequence).